One and the same sample provided the 14 T cell receptor beta chains below, sequenced in a study of blood T cell repertoires in COVID-19. Assay used: immunoSEQ multiplex PCR; TCRdb lists only in-frame clones, some missing. The top ten hold under 0.3% of the sample, which has hundreds of thousands of clones, 75% to 90% seen once. The sample comprised peripheral blood. Source of these receptors: a woman younger than 35 with acute or convalescent COVID-19.

The chain recombines TRBV19 with TRBJ2-7, with D possibly being TRBD1 (6 bases). Germline CDR1 and CDR2: LNHDA and SQIVND (reference sequence). This CDR3 region has 15 residues. Trimming stripped 4 bases from V and 1 base from J, with 14 bases between. CDR3: CASSKRTVGSYEQYF. CDR3 bases: TGTGCCAGTAGTAAGCGGACAGTAGGGTCCTACGAGCAGTACTTC.

The gene calls are TRBV7-9 and TRBJ2-1; 8 bases agree with TRBD2. CDR1 and CDR2 from the germline V gene are SEHNR and FQNEAQ (reference sequence). The CDR3 loop spans 15 amino acids. Trimming removed 2 bases from V and 7 bases from J; junction bases left unmatched: 7. The CDR3, as DNA: TGTGCCAGCAGCTTATCACTAGCGGCAACTAATGAGCAGTTCTTC. Its translation: CASSLSLAATNEQFF.

The chain combines TRBV4-3 with TRBJ1-2; possible D gene TRBD1, 6 bases. The CDR3 extends over 13 amino acids. Trimming left V 0 bases short and J 6 bases short, with 8 bases between. Germline CDR1 LGHNA, CDR2 YSLEER. This CDR3 is CASSQDRGDGYTF. The CDR3 region has the DNA TGCGCCAGCAGCCAAGACAGGGGAGATGGCTACACCTTC.

The chain has TRBV3-1 (or the pseudogene TRBV3-2) and TRBJ1-2; the D gene is possibly TRBD1 (6 bases). There are 15 residues in the CDR3. Germline CDR1 is LGHDT and CDR2 is YNNKEL (reference sequence). Trimming cost V 0 bases and J 0 bases, with 8 bases left between them. Here the CDR3 reads CASSQESGANYGYTF. The CDR3 nucleotides read TGTGCCAGCAGCCAAGAGTCAGGGGCTAACTATGGCTACACCTTC.

This chain uses TRBV3-1 (or the pseudogene TRBV3-2) with TRBJ2-3; 11 positions match TRBD2. Germline-derived CDR1 and CDR2 are LGHDT and YNNKEL (reference sequence). The CDR3 totals 16 residues. V gave up 4 bases and J gave up 2 bases; unmatched junction bases: 5. The CDR3 DNA is TGTGCCAGCAGCCTCGGACTAGCGGGTCACACAGATACGCAGTATTTT. It specifies CASSLGLAGHTDTQYF.

The rearrangement links TRBV4-1 to TRBJ1-2; possible D gene TRBD1, 6 bases. CDR1 is MGHRA, CDR2 YSYEKL, per germline. This CDR3 has 14 residues. The V and J ends lost 0 bases and 6 bases respectively, with 11 bases between them. CDR3 sequence (DNA): TGCGCCAGCAGCCAAGAACAGGGAAATCATGGCTACACCTTC. Its translation is CASSQEQGNHGYTF.

The chain joins TRBV15 to TRBJ2-3; 10 positions match TRBD2. This CDR3 contains 16 residues. The germline V gene has CDR1 LNHNV and CDR2 YYDKDF (reference sequence). The trim removed 7 bases at V and 1 base at J, leaving 8 bases unmatched. The CDR3 region is CATTRGLASRTDTQYF. The CDR3 DNA reads as TGTGCCACCACCAGGGGACTAGCGTCCCGCACAGATACGCAGTATTTT.

The chain joins TRBV2 to TRBJ2-7, with TRBD1 matching over 9 bases. Looked up from germline, CDR1 is SNHLY and CDR2 is FYNNEI. With V trimmed by 9 bases and J by 2 bases, 8 bases remained unmatched. CDR3 size: 14 residues. The CDR3 sequence is CASGSDRGTYEQYF. The CDR3 DNA reads as TGTGCCAGTGGAAGCGACAGGGGGACCTACGAGCAGTACTTC.

The chain uses TRBV6-4 and TRBJ2-1; perhaps TRBD1 as D (5 bases). The CDR3 length is 15 residues. CDR1 and CDR2 from the germline V gene are MRHNA and SNTAGT. V was shortened by 5 bases and J by 2 bases, with 13 bases between the two germline ends. This chain's CDR3 is CASSLSSGPYNEQFF. DNA for the CDR3: TGTGCCAGCAGTCTTAGCTCAGGGCCCTACAATGAGCAGTTCTTC.

The rearrangement joins TRBV4-1 to TRBJ2-7; D is unclear. Germline V gene data show CDR1 as MGHRA and CDR2 as YSYEKL. The CDR3 extends over 14 amino acids. Trimming stripped 4 bases from V and 6 bases from J, with 16 bases between. CDR3 region: CASSPSGELREQYF. CDR3 sequence (DNA): TGCGCCAGCAGCCCGTCCGGTGAGCTTCGCGAGCAGTACTTC.

V is TRBV7-3 and J is TRBJ1-2, with 9 positions matching TRBD1. Germline lookup yields CDR1 SGHTA and CDR2 FQGTGA. The trim removed 6 bases at V and 6 bases at J, leaving 5 bases unmatched. This CDR3 has 13 residues. This chain's CDR3 is CASSSTGGDGYTF. CDR3 sequence (DNA): TGTGCCAGCAGTTCCACAGGGGGCGATGGCTACACCTTC.

This chain connects TRBV5-8 to TRBJ1-6; D is possibly TRBD1 (6 bases). CDR1 is SGHTS and CDR2 is YDEGEE in the germline V gene. The CDR3 is 15 amino acids. V lost 4 bases, J lost 4 bases, and 12 bases lay in between. CDR3 sequence: CASSRTEEYNSPLHF. CDR3 bases: TGTGCCAGCAGCCGGACAGAAGAATATAATTCACCCCTCCACTTT.

The genes are TRBV5-1 and TRBJ2-3; D remains ambiguous. CDR3 length: 13 residues. Germline loops: CDR1 SGHRS, CDR2 YFSETQ. Between the trimmed V and J ends, which lost 0 bases and 4 bases, there was a span of 6 bases. CDR3 DNA: TGCGCCAGCAGCTTGGGAGTTGCAGATACGCAGTATTTT. Encoded protein: CASSLGVADTQYF.

This chain joins TRBV10-2 and TRBJ2-7; the match to TRBD1 covers 7 bases. V shed 6 bases and J 3 bases; nucleotides not matched to a gene: 8. This CDR3 spans 14 amino acids. In germline, CDR1 is WSHSY, CDR2 SAAADI. The DNA for the CDR3 is TGCGCCAGCAGATCGACAGGGAACTACTACGAGCAGTACTTC. It codes for CASRSTGNYYEQYF.